The T cell receptor beta chain under discussion was sequenced for a study of shared clonotypes between healthy human individuals. Some 28,000 T cell genomes (roughly 220 ng DNA) went into each sorted-subset replicate. Sequenced by immunoSEQ multiplex PCR; TCRdb stores in-frame clones only, minus some. Of about 580,000 clones detected, nearly 98% appear once; the ten largest clones hold 0.3%. Comments on this clone: Its target is not known.

Study-level points and caveats: The genetic and exposure-history diversity represented was limited by few donors.

Naive CD8 populations comprised CD45RO-negative cells positively selected for CCR7, excluding terminally differentiated effector memory CD45RA+ cells. Recent acute infections and vaccinations were absent in the healthy HIV-negative adult donors. Germline values: CDR1 MNHEY, CDR2 SMNVEV (reference sequence). CDR3 length: 12 amino acids. Unmatched junction bases numbered 4, after V lost 7 bases and J lost 6 bases. The material sequenced was naive CD8+ T cells sorted from blood. V is TRBV27 and J is TRBJ2-3; 7 nucleotides line up with TRBD2. This TCR was sampled from a man in his thirties or forties in good health. The CDR3 nucleotides read TGTGCCAGCAACCCCGGGGGGGATACGCAGTATTTT. Its protein product is CASNPGGDTQYF.